This TCR beta chain was recorded in a study of blood T cell repertoires in COVID-19. CDR1 MDHEN and CDR2 SYDVKM come from the germline V gene. V lost 10 bases, J lost 1 base, and 9 bases stayed unmatched. CDR3 length equals 14 residues. Assay used: immunoSEQ multiplex PCR; TCRdb lists only in-frame clones, some missing. The top ten clones hold more than 9% of a sample with some 370,000 clones, 87% of them seen once. The chain is built from TRBV28 and TRBJ2-7; 8 bases fit TRBD2. Source material: peripheral blood. This receptor was taken from a young woman with COVID-19, enrolled during active disease. CDR3 region: CAIVSGSGSYEQYF. For the CDR3, the DNA is TGTGCCATCGTCAGCGGGAGTGGATCCTACGAGCAGTACTTC.